The 29 T cell receptor beta chains given below trace back to one sample, sequenced in a study of shared clonotypes between healthy human individuals. TCRdb keeps only in-frame clones here, not all; method: immunoSEQ multiplex PCR. The data hold around 700,000 clones, with about two thirds observed a single time. The sequencing sample was made of memory CD4+ T cells sorted from blood. Subset denoted: CD45RA-negative fraction. The receptors come from a woman in her thirties in good health.

The rearrangement links TRBV28 to TRBJ2-5, with D maybe TRBD1 (6 bases). The germline CDR1 and CDR2 sequences are MDHEN and SYDVKM. V was trimmed by 6 bases and J by 5 bases, leaving 13 bases between them. The CDR3 totals 13 residues. The CDR3 bases are TGTGCCAGCAGCTACAGGGCGTCGGAGACCCAGTACTTC. Residues: CASSYRASETQYF.

A few counts support this clone. The chain carries TRBV28 and TRBJ2-1; TRBD2 matches at 14 bases. Per germline, CDR1 MDHEN and CDR2 SYDVKM. There are 18 residues in the CDR3. Germline trimming cut 6 bases from V and 0 bases from J; bases unmatched to any gene: 7. In DNA, the CDR3 is TGTGCCAGCAGGCCAGGACTAGCGGGAGGCCGCTCCTACAATGAGCAGTTCTTC. It yields the protein CASRPGLAGGRSYNEQFF.

V usage is TRBV10-1 and J usage is TRBJ1-2, with D unclear. The CDR3 runs 14 residues. The V gene lost 0 bases and the J gene lost 2 bases, with 7 bases spanning the gap. The germline V gene has CDR1 WNHNN and CDR2 SYGVQD (reference sequence). CDR3 residues: CASSESRGNYGYTF. The CDR3 DNA is TGCGCCAGCAGTGAGTCGCGGGGAAACTATGGCTACACCTTC.

The chain has TRBV28 and TRBJ1-2; TRBD1 aligns across 7 bases. The germline V gene has CDR1 MDHEN and CDR2 SYDVKM. This CDR3 has 13 residues. V was pared by 5 bases and J by 5 bases, with 5 bases of the junction left unmatched. CDR3 DNA: TGTGCCAGCAGTGGGGACAGAGGGTATGGCTACACCTTC. Amino acid sequence: CASSGDRGYGYTF.

This clone occurred a few times. The J gene is TRBJ2-2, the V gene TRBV18; 13 positions match TRBD2. The CDR3 is 16 amino acids. Germline assignment: CDR1 KGHSH and CDR2 LQKENI. Trimming cost V 4 bases and J 2 bases; bases outside gene matches: 1. The CDR3 protein is CASSQGLAGNTGELFF. DNA of the CDR3: TGTGCCAGCTCACAGGGACTAGCGGGAAACACCGGGGAGCTGTTTTTT.

The rearrangement uses TRBV7-3 and TRBJ2-7, with a weak D call TRBD2 (6 bases). CDR1 and CDR2 (germline): SGHTA, FQGTGA. This CDR3 region has 15 residues. The ends were cut back, 2 bases at V and 5 bases at J, with 16 bases in the middle. CDR3 protein: CASSLQVGLANEQYF. The CDR3 DNA reads TGTGCCAGCAGCTTACAGGTCGGGCTAGCGAACGAGCAGTACTTC.

The chain employs TRBV27 and TRBJ2-7; 8 bases align to TRBD2. CDR1 is MNHEY and CDR2 is SMNVEV in the germline V gene (reference sequence). The CDR3 has 15 residues. With 5 bases clipped from V and 5 bases from J, the junction kept 11 bases outside the gene matches. The CDR3 reads CASSPYSGIRNEQYF. CDR3 in DNA: TGTGCCAGCAGTCCATATAGCGGGATTCGGAACGAGCAGTACTTC.

The chain uses TRBV14 and TRBJ2-1; 9 bases match TRBD1. Trimming removed 3 bases from V and 7 bases from J; junction bases left unmatched: 10. The CDR3 runs 16 residues. Per the germline V gene, CDR1 is SGHDN and CDR2 is FVKESK. The CDR3 nucleotides read TGTGCCAGCAGCCAGCCCGGGACAGGGAAGCAGAATGAGCAGTTCTTC. It is translated as CASSQPGTGKQNEQFF.

This clone was recorded a few times. J is TRBJ1-5 and V is TRBV2, with D maybe TRBD1 (6 bases). The germline V gene encodes CDR1 SNHLY and CDR2 FYNNEI. Trimming removed 5 bases at V and 1 base at J, with 9 bases between. The length of the CDR3 is 14 residues. In DNA form, the CDR3 reads TGTGCCAGCAGTAAGGGGGGAAGCAATCAGCCCCAGCATTTT. Encoded protein: CASSKGGSNQPQHF.

CDR3 sequence (DNA): TGTGCCAGCAGTTCCGTCACAGCCTTCTCTGGAAACACCATATATTTT. Protein sequence: CASSSVTAFSGNTIYF. This chain links TRBV28 with TRBJ1-3; D ambiguous. CDR3 length equals 16 residues. V was trimmed by 4 bases and J by 0 bases, leaving 13 bases between them. Germline assignment: CDR1 MDHEN and CDR2 SYDVKM.

This clone was counted a few times. The rearrangement uses TRBV2 and TRBJ1-5; D gene uncertain. Between the trimmed V and J ends, which lost 6 bases and 4 bases, there was a span of 10 bases. The CDR3 is 13 residues long. Germline V gene lookup returns CDR1 SNHLY and CDR2 FYNNEI. This CDR3 reads CASRRQTNQPQHF. The CDR3 DNA reads TGTGCCAGCAGGCGTCAGACTAATCAGCCCCAGCATTTT.

V usage is TRBV30 and J usage is TRBJ2-2; 11 bases map to TRBD1. Trimming cost V 7 bases and J 1 base; bases outside gene matches: 11. The CDR3 has 17 residues. CDR1 GTSNPN and CDR2 SVGIG come from the germline V gene (reference sequence). This CDR3 is CALSRDRGLRNTGELFF. In nucleotides, the CDR3 is TGTGCCTTATCCCGGGACAGGGGGTTACGGAACACCGGGGAGCTGTTTTTT. Supplemented by reference TRBV30 and TRBJ2-2, the full variable domain reads SQTIHQWPATLVQPVGSPLSLECTVEGTSNPNLYWYRQAAGRGLQLLFYSVGIGQISSEVPQNLSASRPQDRQFILSSKKLLLSDSGFYLCALSRDRGLRNTGELFFGEGSRLTVL.

This clone was detected a few times. The chain recombines TRBV30 with TRBJ2-3; 8 bases are a match to TRBD2. V was pared by 4 bases and J by 3 bases, with 9 bases of the junction left unmatched. This CDR3 is 15 amino acids long. In germline, CDR1 is GTSNPN, CDR2 SVGIG (reference sequence). DNA of the CDR3: TGTGCCTGGACACAAGTAGGCGGGAGGACAGATACGCAGTATTTT. It specifies CAWTQVGGRTDTQYF.

This clone was recorded once. The genes are TRBV4-1 and TRBJ2-1; 11 positions match TRBD2. The trim removed 4 bases at V and 0 bases at J, leaving 5 bases unmatched. The length of the CDR3 is 17 residues. CDR1 is MGHRA and CDR2 is YSYEKL in the germline V gene. The CDR3 region is CASSLRLAGLSYNEQFF. The CDR3 DNA reads TGCGCCAGCAGCCTACGACTAGCGGGACTCTCCTACAATGAGCAGTTCTTC.

The DNA for the CDR3 is TGTGCCAGTAGTTTCCGGTCCCTGAACACTGAAGCTTTCTTT. As protein: CASSFRSLNTEAFF. The rearrangement links TRBV19 to TRBJ1-1; D is undetermined. V was shortened by 5 bases and J by 0 bases, with 10 bases between the two germline ends. The CDR3 extends over 14 amino acids. Germline V CDR1 and CDR2: LNHDA, SQIVND (reference sequence).

The V call is TRBV10-3, the J call TRBJ2-7; D may be TRBD1 (5 bases). The germline V and J ends were trimmed by 2 bases and 0 bases, with 14 bases remaining between them. This CDR3 spans 16 amino acids. CDR1 and CDR2 (germline): ENHRY, SYGVKD. For the CDR3, the DNA is TGTGCCATCAGTGAGCTCCAGGACATAATCTCCTACGAGCAGTACTTC. Protein sequence: CAISELQDIISYEQYF.

The chain recombines TRBV28 with TRBJ2-3, with D possibly matching TRBD2 (5 bases). CDR1 MDHEN and CDR2 SYDVKM come from the germline V gene. The V end was cut by 5 bases, the J end by 6 bases, with 15 bases between. This CDR3 has 14 amino acids. CDR3 sequence reads: CASSVIARPDTQYF. CDR3 DNA: TGTGCCAGCAGTGTGATAGCGAGGCCGGATACGCAGTATTTT.

The J gene is TRBJ2-2, the V gene TRBV6-4; no firm D call. The CDR3 is made up of 16 amino acids. The V end lost 5 bases, the J end lost 4 bases, and 17 bases lay between the germline ends. Germline lookup yields CDR1 MRHNA and CDR2 SNTAGT. This CDR3 is CASSQTPGHGTGELFF. The DNA of the CDR3 is TGTGCCAGCAGTCAAACTCCGGGTCACGGCACCGGGGAGCTGTTTTTT.

Only a few counts were recorded for this clone. The chain employs TRBV19 and TRBJ1-5, with D perhaps matching TRBD1 (5 bases). The CDR3 extends over 14 amino acids. Trimming pared 6 bases from V and 7 bases from J, leaving 16 bases between. In germline, CDR1 is LNHDA, CDR2 SQIVND (reference sequence). Here the CDR3 DNA reads TGTGCCAGTAGCCCGGGGGGATTGGGACAGCCCCAGCATTTT. This translates into CASSPGGLGQPQHF.

The gene calls are TRBV28 and TRBJ2-7, with 8 bases matching TRBD1. Germline trimming cut 5 bases from V and 3 bases from J; bases unmatched to any gene: 6. Germline CDR1 MDHEN, CDR2 SYDVKM. This CDR3 spans 14 amino acids. CDR3 nucleotides: TGTGCCAGCAGTGGTATAGGGACAGGCTACGAGCAGTACTTC. Protein: CASSGIGTGYEQYF. Full variable domain (outside the CDR3, taken from reference TRBV28 and TRBJ2-7): DVKVTQSSRYLVKRTGEKVFLECVQDMDHENMFWYRQDPGLGLRLIYFSYDVKMKEKGDIPEGYSVSREKKERFSLILESASTNQTSMYLCASSGIGTGYEQYFGPGTRLTVT.

The rearrangement joins TRBV20-1 to TRBJ2-7, with D perhaps TRBD2 (5 bases). This CDR3 spans 11 amino acids. V gave up 4 bases and J gave up 5 bases, with 9 bases separating them. Germline CDR1 and CDR2: DFQATT and SNEGSKA (reference sequence). CDR3 nucleotide sequence: TGCAGTGCTAAACACGGGGACGAGCAGTACTTC. Translating it yields CSAKHGDEQYF.

The chain uses TRBV27 and TRBJ2-1; 11 bases are a match to TRBD1. This CDR3 contains 19 residues. Germline V gives CDR1 MNHEY, CDR2 SMNVEV (reference sequence). V trimming: 6 bases; J trimming: 3 bases; junction bases outside the gene matches: 16. The CDR3 region has the DNA TGTGCCAGCAGGGCCGGACAGGGGGCGTTGCGGGAGGGCTACAATGAGCAGTTCTTC. Translation: CASRAGQGALREGYNEQFF.

This rearrangement joins TRBV5-1 to TRBJ2-7, with 9 bases lining up with TRBD2. From germline, CDR1 is SGHRS and CDR2 YFSETQ. The V gene end was trimmed by 3 bases and the J gene end by 6 bases; junction bases not matched to a gene: 13. The CDR3 extends over 16 amino acids. The CDR3 region is CASSSQGVAGAGEQYF. The CDR3, as DNA: TGCGCCAGCAGCTCCCAAGGGGTAGCGGGGGCAGGCGAGCAGTACTTC.

In its sample, this clone was seen many times. The gene calls are TRBV5-6 and TRBJ2-6, with D unclear. V lost 1 base and J lost 1, with 3 bases in between. Per the germline V gene, CDR1 is SGHDT and CDR2 is YYEEEE. CDR3 length: 14 residues. The CDR3 loop is CASSLWSGANVLTF. CDR3 in DNA: TGTGCCAGCAGCTTGTGGTCTGGGGCCAACGTCCTGACTTTC.

The chain uses TRBV7-2 and TRBJ2-3; TRBD2 matches 9 bases. V gave up 5 bases and J gave up 5 bases; unmatched junction bases: 8. This CDR3 spans 15 amino acids. Germline V lookup: CDR1 SGHTA, CDR2 FQGNSA. DNA of the CDR3: TGTGCCAGCAGCCCCCAGGGCGGGAGGGGAGATACGCAGTATTTT. It translates to CASSPQGGRGDTQYF. Based on the CDR3 plus reference TRBV7-2 and TRBJ2-3, the full variable domain is GAGVSQSPSNKVTEKGKDVELRCDPISGHTALYWYRQSLGQGLEFLIYFQGNSAPDKSGLPSDRFSAERTGGSVSTLTIQRTQQEDSAVYLCASSPQGGRGDTQYFGPGTRLTVL.

The V call is TRBV5-1, the J call TRBJ2-5, with 9 bases that match TRBD1. The CDR3 covers 14 residues. Germline loops: CDR1 SGHRS, CDR2 YFSETQ. V lost 4 bases, J lost 4 bases, and 5 bases stayed unmatched. The CDR3 region is CASSRTTGGETQYF. The CDR3 DNA reads TGCGCCAGCAGCCGTACGACAGGGGGAGAGACCCAGTACTTC.

This clone turned up a few times. The chain uses TRBV19 and TRBJ1-5, with D possibly matching TRBD1 (5 bases). Germline values: CDR1 LNHDA, CDR2 SQIVND (reference sequence). V lost 11 bases and J lost 2, with 13 bases in between. This CDR3 spans 13 amino acids. CDR3 nucleotide sequence: TGTGCCGGGGGAACATTGGGCAATCAGCCCCAGCATTTT. Translation: CAGGTLGNQPQHF.

The chain recombines TRBV12-5 with TRBJ2-1; D is unresolved. The CDR3 sequence is 15 residues long. Trimming removed 8 bases from V and 5 bases from J, with 19 bases in between. The germline gives CDR1 LGHNT, CDR2 FRNRAP. The CDR3 here is CASSWTMDPNNEQFF. The CDR3 nucleotides read TGTGCTAGTTCCTGGACGATGGACCCAAACAATGAGCAGTTCTTC.

The CDR3 region has the DNA TGTGCCAGCTCACCAACAGATATGAACACTGAAGCTTTCTTT. Translated: CASSPTDMNTEAFF. This chain connects TRBV18 to TRBJ1-1; no clear D gene. Trimming cost V 2 bases and J 0 bases, with 7 bases left between them. This CDR3 spans 14 amino acids. Germline V CDR1 and CDR2: KGHSH, LQKENI.